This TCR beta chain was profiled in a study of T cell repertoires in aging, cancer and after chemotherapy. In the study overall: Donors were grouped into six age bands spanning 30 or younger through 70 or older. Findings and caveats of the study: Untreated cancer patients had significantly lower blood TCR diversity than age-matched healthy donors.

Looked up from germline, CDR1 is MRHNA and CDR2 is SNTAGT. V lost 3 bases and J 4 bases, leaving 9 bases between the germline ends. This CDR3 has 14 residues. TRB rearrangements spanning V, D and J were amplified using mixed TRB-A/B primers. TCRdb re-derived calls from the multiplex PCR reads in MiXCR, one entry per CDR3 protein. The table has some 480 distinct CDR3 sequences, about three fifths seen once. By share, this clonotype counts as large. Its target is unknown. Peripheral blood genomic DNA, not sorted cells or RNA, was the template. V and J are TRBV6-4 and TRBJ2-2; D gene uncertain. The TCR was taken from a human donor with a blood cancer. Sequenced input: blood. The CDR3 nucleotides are TGTGCCAGCAGTGATCAGCCAGTCACCGGGGAGCTGTTTTTT. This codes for CASSDQPVTGELFF.